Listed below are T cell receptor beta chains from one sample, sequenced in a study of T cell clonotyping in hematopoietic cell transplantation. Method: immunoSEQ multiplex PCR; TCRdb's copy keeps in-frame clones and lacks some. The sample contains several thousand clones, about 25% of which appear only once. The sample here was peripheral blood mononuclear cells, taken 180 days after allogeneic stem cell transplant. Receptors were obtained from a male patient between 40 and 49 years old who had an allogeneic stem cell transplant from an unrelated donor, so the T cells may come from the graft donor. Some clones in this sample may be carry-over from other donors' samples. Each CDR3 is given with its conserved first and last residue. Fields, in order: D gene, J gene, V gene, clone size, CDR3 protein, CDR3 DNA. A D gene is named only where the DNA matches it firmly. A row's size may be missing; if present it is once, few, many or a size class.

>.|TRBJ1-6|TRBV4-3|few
CASSQDYARGGNSPLHF
TGCGCCAGCAGCCAAGATTACGCCCGGGGAGGGAATTCACCCCTCCACTTT
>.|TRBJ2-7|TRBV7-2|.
CASSKGRDYEQYF
TGTGCCAGCAGCAAAGGCCGGGACTACGAGCAGTACTTC
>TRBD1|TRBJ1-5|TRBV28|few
CASRPDRVSNQPQHF
TGTGCCAGCAGGCCGGACAGGGTTAGCAATCAGCCCCAGCATTTT
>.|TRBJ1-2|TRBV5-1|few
CASSWGAAYGYTF
TGCGCCAGCAGCTGGGGGGCCGCCTATGGCTACACCTTC
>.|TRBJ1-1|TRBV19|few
CASSRAGTHNTEAFF
TGTGCCAGTAGTAGGGCAGGGACGCACAACACTGAAGCTTTCTTT
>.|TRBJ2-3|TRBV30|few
CAWGRLSTDTQYF
TGTGCCTGGGGGAGACTGAGCACAGATACGCAGTATTTT
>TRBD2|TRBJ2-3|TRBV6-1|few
CASSETAGGETDTQYF
TGTGCCAGCAGTGAAACCGCGGGAGGAGAGACAGATACGCAGTATTTT
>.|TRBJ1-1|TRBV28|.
CASSLETSEAFF
TGTGCCAGCAGTTTGGAGACTTCTGAAGCTTTCTTT
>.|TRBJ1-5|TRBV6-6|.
CAVRRDQGGQPQHF
TGTGCCGTCCGTCGGGACCAAGGTGGTCAGCCCCAGCATTTT
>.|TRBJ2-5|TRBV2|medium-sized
CASSESEESAQETQYF
TGTGCCAGCAGTGAATCAGAGGAGAGCGCCCAAGAGACCCAGTACTTC
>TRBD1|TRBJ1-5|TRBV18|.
CASSPEGTVYNQPQHF
TGTGCCAGCTCACCAGAAGGGACAGTCTACAATCAGCCCCAGCATTTT
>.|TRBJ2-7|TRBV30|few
CAWGDMIHYEQYF
TGTGCCTGGGGTGACATGATCCACTACGAGCAGTACTTC
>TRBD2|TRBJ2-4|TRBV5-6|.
CASSSGTTLAKNIQYF
TGTGCCAGCAGTTCAGGGACTACCTTAGCCAAAAACATTCAGTACTTC
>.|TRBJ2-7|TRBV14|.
CASSPSSYEQYF
TGTGCCAGCAGCCCTAGCTCCTACGAGCAGTACTTC
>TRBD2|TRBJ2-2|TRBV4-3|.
CASSREAGGDTGELFF
TGCGCCAGCAGCCGGGAAGCGGGGGGTGACACCGGGGAGCTGTTTTTT
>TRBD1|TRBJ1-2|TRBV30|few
CAWRDRVDGYTF
TGTGCCTGGAGGGACAGGGTTGATGGCTACACCTTC
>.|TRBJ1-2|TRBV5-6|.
CASSSVLGYTF
TGTGCCAGCAGCTCGGTCCTAGGCTACACCTTC
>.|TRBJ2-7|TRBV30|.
CAWSVIESPYF
TGTGCCTGGAGTGTAATCGAGTCACCGTACTTC
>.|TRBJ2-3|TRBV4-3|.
CASSMQSTDTQYF
TGCGCCAGCAGCATGCAGTCCACAGATACGCAGTATTTT
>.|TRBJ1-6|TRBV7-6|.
CASSLLKAGPNSPLHF
TGTGCCAGCAGCCTATTGAAAGCGGGCCCAAATTCACCCCTCCACTTT
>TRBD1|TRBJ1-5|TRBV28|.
CASSAGGGNQPQHF
TGTGCCAGCAGTGCAGGGGGCGGCAATCAGCCCCAGCATTTT
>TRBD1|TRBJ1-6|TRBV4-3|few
CASSQAGPGQYNSPLHF
TGCGCCAGCAGCCAAGCGGGGCCGGGACAGTATAATTCACCCCTCCACTTT
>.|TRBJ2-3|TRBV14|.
CASSLVGAQYF
TGTGCCAGCAGCCTTGTGGGGGCGCAGTATTTT
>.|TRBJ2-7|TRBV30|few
CAWSPGSYEQYF
TGTGCCTGGAGTCCTGGTTCCTACGAGCAGTACTTC
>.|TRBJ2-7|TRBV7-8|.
CASSFGGPSYEQYF
TGTGCCAGCAGCTTTGGAGGGCCCTCCTACGAGCAGTACTTC
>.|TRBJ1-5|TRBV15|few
CATSNAGGGGNQPQHF
TGTGCCACCAGCAATGCGGGGGGAGGAGGCAATCAGCCCCAGCATTTT
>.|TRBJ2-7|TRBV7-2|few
CASSLGSHSYEQYF
TGTGCCAGCAGCTTAGGCAGCCACTCCTACGAGCAGTACTTC
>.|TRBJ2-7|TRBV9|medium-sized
CASRWARWHYEQYF
TGTGCCAGTCGTTGGGCGCGGTGGCACTACGAGCAGTACTTC
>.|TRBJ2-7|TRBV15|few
CATSRDQEQGEQYF
TGTGCCACCAGCAGAGACCAGGAGCAGGGCGAGCAGTACTTC
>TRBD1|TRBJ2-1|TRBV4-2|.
CASSQVGDRAEDEQFF
TGTGCCAGCAGCCAAGTGGGGGACAGGGCTGAAGATGAGCAGTTCTTC
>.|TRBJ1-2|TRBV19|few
CASGQYNYGYTF
TGTGCCAGCGGACAGTACAACTATGGCTACACCTTC
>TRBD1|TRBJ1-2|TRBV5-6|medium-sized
CASSGQGAYGYTF
TGTGCCAGCAGCGGACAGGGGGCCTACGGCTACACCTTC
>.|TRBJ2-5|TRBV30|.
CAWSVQGGVETQYF
TGTGCCTGGAGTGTACAAGGGGGTGTGGAGACCCAGTACTTC
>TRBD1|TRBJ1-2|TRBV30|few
CAWSTDRERFGLLDGYTF
TGTGCCTGGAGTACTGACAGGGAAAGGTTTGGTCTGTTGGATGGCTACACCTTC
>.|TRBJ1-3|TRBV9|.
CASSVEGGNTIYF
TGTGCCAGCAGCGTAGAGGGTGGAAACACCATATATTTT
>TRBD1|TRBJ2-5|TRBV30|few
CAWSKTGDQETQYF
TGTGCCTGGAGCAAGACAGGGGACCAAGAGACCCAGTACTTC
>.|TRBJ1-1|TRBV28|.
CASSRKGAFF
TGTGCGAGCAGTAGGAAAGGGGCTTTCTTT
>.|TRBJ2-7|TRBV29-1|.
CSVEQGDTYGQYF
TGCAGCGTTGAACAGGGAGATACATACGGGCAGTACTTC
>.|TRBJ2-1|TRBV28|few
CASSGDAYNEQFF
TGTGCCAGCAGTGGAGACGCATACAATGAGCAGTTCTTC
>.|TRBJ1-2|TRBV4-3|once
CASSQDGGYGYTF
TGCGCCAGCAGCCAAGATGGGGGGTATGGCTACACCTTC
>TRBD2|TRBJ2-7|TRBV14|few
CASSQAAGGTNEQYF
TGTGCCAGCAGCCAAGCCGCGGGGGGGACTAACGAGCAGTACTTC
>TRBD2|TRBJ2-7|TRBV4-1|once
CASSLGTSGAYEQYF
TGCGCCAGCAGCCTTGGGACTAGCGGAGCCTACGAGCAGTACTTC
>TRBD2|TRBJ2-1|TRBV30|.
CAWSVQLAGGEQFF
TGTGCCTGGAGTGTACAGCTAGCGGGAGGTGAGCAGTTCTTC
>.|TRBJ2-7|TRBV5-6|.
CASSLAGTITGSEQYF
TGTGCCAGCAGCTTGGCGGGGACAATTACCGGGTCGGAGCAGTACTTC
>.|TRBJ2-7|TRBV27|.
CASSFQLNYEQYF
TGTGCCAGCAGTTTTCAACTGAACTACGAGCAGTACTTC
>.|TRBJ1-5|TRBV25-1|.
CASSSDSDNQPQHF
TGTGCCAGCAGTTCGGACAGTGACAATCAGCCCCAGCATTTT
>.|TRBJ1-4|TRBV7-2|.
CASSLWGLGEKLFF
TGTGCCAGCAGCTTATGGGGCTTAGGAGAAAAACTGTTTTTT
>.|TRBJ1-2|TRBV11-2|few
CASSLRQVGYTF
TGTGCCAGCAGCTTAAGGCAGGTTGGCTACACCTTC
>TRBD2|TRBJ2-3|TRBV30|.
CAWTLAGVVDTQYF
TGTGCCTGGACCTTGGCGGGAGTGGTAGATACGCAGTATTTT
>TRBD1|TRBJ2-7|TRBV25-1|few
CASSGTGTGVYEQYF
TGTGCCAGCAGTGGAACCGGGACAGGGGTATACGAGCAGTACTTC
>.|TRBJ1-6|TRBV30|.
CAWRISTGPNSPLHF
TGTGCCTGGAGGATCTCAACAGGTCCAAATTCACCCCTCCACTTT